This TCR beta chain was sequenced in a study of technical replicates of blood from a few donors. This clone was found a few times. Sequencing was performed with immunoSEQ multiplex PCR; in TCRdb, only in-frame clones are kept and a portion is missing. Of some 96,000 clones in the sample, approximately 94% are singletons; the top ten hold roughly 0.22%. The specimen was T cells isolated from PBMCs. The sequence was collected from a human donor in good health.

CDR3 amino acids: CASTRLAGADTQYF. CDR3 DNA sequence: TGTGCCAGCACCCGACTAGCGGGGGCCGATACGCAGTATTTT. The chain combines TRBV7-9 with TRBJ2-3; 12 positions match TRBD2. The CDR3 spans 14 residues. Germline V gene sequence: CDR1 SEHNR, CDR2 FQNEAQ (reference sequence). The trim removed 7 bases at V and 6 bases at J, leaving 5 bases unmatched.